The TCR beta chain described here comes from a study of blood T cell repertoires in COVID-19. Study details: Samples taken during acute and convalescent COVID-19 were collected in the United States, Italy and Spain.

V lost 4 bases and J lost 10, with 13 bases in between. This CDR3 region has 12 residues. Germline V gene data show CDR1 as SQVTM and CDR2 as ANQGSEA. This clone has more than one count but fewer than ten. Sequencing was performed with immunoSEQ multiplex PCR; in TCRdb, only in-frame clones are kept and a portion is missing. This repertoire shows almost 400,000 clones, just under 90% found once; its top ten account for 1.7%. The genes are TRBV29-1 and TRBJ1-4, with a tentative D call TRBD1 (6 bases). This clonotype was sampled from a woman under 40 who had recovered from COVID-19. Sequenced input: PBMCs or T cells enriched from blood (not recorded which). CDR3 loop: CSVGFTGRKLFF. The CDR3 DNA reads TGCAGCGTTGGGTTTACAGGGCGAAAACTGTTTTTT.